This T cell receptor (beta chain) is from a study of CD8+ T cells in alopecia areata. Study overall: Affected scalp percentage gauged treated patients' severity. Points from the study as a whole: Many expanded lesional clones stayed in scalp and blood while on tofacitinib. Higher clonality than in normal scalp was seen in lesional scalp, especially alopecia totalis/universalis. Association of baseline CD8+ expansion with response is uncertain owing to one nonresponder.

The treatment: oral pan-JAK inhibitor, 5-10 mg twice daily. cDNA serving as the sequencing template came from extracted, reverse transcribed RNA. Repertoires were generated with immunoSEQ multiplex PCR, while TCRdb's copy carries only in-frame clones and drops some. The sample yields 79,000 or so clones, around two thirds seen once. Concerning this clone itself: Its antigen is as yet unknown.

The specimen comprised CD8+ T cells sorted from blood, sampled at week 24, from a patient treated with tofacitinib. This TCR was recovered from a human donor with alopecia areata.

The CDR3, as DNA: TGTGCCAGCACCTCCAGACACCGGAAAGATACGCAGTATTTT. Protein sequence: CASTSRHRKDTQYF. The chain carries TRBV7-8 and TRBJ2-3, with D unresolved. Germline loops: CDR1 SGHVS, CDR2 FQNEAQ. Between the trimmed V and J ends, which lost 7 bases and 5 bases, there was a span of 16 bases. CDR3 length: 14 residues.